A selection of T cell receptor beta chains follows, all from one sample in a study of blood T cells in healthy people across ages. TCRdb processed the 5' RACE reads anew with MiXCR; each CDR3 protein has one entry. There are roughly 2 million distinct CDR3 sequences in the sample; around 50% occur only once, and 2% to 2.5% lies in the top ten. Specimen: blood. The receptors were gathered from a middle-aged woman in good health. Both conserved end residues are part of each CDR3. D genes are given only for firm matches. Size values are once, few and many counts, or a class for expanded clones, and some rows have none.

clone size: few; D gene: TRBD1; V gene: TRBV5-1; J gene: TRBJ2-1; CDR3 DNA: TGCGCCAGCAGTCGCGACAGGGGGAAGTTCTTC; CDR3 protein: CASSRDRGKFF
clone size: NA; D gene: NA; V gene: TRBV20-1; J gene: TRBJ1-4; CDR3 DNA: TGCAGTGCTACGGTGGGACGCTTTGCAACTAATGAAAAACTGTTTTTT; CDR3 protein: CSATVGRFATNEKLFF
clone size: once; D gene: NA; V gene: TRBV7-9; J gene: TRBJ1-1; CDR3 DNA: TGTGCCAGCAGCCTCGGAGCGGGCGCCATAGAAGCTTTCTTT; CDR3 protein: CASSLGAGAIEAFF
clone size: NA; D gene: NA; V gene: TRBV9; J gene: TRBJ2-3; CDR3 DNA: TGTGCCAGCAGCCTATACGAAGCTGGCACGCAGTATTTT; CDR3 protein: CASSLYEAGTQYF
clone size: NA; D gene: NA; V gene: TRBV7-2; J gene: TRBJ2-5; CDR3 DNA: TGTGCCAGCAGCGTACAGTATAGTGAGACCCAGTACTTC; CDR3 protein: CASSVQYSETQYF
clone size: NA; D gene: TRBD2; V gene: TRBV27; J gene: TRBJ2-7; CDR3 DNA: TGTGCCAGCAGTACTCCTAGGCGGGGGGTTTACGAGCAGTACTTC; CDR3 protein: CASSTPRRGVYEQYF
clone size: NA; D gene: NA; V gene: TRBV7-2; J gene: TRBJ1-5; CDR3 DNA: TGTGCCAGCAGCTTTCAAGATGAGAGTAGGCCCCAGCATTTT; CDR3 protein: CASSFQDESRPQHF
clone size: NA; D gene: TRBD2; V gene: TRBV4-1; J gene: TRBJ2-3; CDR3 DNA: TGCGCCAGCAGCCATCCCGGGACTAGCGGGGGGGAAGATACGCAGTATTTT; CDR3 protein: CASSHPGTSGGEDTQYF
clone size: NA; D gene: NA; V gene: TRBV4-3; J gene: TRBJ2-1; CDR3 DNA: TGCGCCAGCAGCACACCTGGTGAGCAGTTCTTC; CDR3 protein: CASSTPGEQFF
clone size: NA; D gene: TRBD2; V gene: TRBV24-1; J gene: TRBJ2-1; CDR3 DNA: TGTGCCACCTCGACTAGCGGGTCGGGCAATGAGCAGTTCTTC; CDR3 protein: CATSTSGSGNEQFF
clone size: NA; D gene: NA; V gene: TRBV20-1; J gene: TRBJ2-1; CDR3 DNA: TGCAGTGCTAGAGTCCAGGGGTTTTGGAATGAGCAGTTCTTC; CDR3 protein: CSARVQGFWNEQFF
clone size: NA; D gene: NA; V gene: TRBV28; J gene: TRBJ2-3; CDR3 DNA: TGTGCCAGCCAAGGAGCCCAGCAAGGACGTAACACAGATACGCAGTATTTT; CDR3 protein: CASQGAQQGRNTDTQYF
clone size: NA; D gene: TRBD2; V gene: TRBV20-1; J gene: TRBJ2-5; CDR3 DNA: TGCAGTACTAGAAGACTAGCGAGTGGGACCCAGTACTTC; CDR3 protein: CSTRRLASGTQYF
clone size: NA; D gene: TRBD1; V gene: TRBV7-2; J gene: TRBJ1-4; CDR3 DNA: TGTGCCAGCAGCTGGCGTCCTTCCGGGACAGGGGTGGAAAAACTGTTTTTT; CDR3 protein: CASSWRPSGTGVEKLFF
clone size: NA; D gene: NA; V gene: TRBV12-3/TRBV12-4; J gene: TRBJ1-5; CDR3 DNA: TGTGCCAGCAGTGTGAATCAGCCCCAGCATTTT; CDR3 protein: CASSVNQPQHF
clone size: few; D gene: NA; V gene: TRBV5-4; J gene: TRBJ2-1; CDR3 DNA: TGTGCCAGCAGCTCGGTATTAGGGGGGCCGGGCAATGAGCAGTTCTTC; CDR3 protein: CASSSVLGGPGNEQFF
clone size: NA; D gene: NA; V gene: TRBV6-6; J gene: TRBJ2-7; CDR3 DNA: TGTGCCAGCAGTTACCCCTCAACCCCCAACGAGCAGTACTTC; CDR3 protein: CASSYPSTPNEQYF
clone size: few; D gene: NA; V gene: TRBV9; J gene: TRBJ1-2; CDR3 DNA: TGTGCCAGCAGCTCTGCAAGTCGCTATGGCTACACCTTC; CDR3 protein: CASSSASRYGYTF
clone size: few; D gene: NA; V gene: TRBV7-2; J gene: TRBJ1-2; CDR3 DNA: TGTGCCAGCAGCTTAAGCGGCAGGGGAAGCTATGGCTACACCTTC; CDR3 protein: CASSLSGRGSYGYTF
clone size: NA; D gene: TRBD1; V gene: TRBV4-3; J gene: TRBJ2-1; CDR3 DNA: TGCGCCGGCAGCCAAGACCGCGACAGGGCGGGTGAGCAGTTCTTC; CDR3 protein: CAGSQDRDRAGEQFF